The clone carrying this TCR beta chain occurred a few times. This sample was included in a study of shared T cell receptors in the human thymus. The repertoire was sequenced with immunoSEQ multiplex PCR; TCRdb's copy has only in-frame clones and lacks some. The sample has hundreds of thousands of clones; around 87% are singletons. A further study also used this sample, focusing on human thymus T cells. That study adds: Resections removed during corrective heart surgery provided the thymus tissue used. Use of V and J genes seemed skewed within the thymic and blood repertoires. Related research has reported that thymic repertoires overlap highly among unrelated individuals.

This TCR was recovered from a boy younger than two with a congenital heart defect. The sequencing sample was made of thymocytes.

CDR3: CAWSRTAYSNQPQHF. Here the CDR3 DNA reads TGTGCCTGGAGTCGGACAGCATATAGCAATCAGCCCCAGCATTTT. J is TRBJ1-5 and V is TRBV30, with a possible D match to TRBD1 (6 bases). The CDR3 extends over 15 amino acids. Germline V gene data show CDR1 as GTSNPN and CDR2 as SVGIG (reference sequence). Trimming left V 2 bases short and J 0 bases short, with 11 bases between.